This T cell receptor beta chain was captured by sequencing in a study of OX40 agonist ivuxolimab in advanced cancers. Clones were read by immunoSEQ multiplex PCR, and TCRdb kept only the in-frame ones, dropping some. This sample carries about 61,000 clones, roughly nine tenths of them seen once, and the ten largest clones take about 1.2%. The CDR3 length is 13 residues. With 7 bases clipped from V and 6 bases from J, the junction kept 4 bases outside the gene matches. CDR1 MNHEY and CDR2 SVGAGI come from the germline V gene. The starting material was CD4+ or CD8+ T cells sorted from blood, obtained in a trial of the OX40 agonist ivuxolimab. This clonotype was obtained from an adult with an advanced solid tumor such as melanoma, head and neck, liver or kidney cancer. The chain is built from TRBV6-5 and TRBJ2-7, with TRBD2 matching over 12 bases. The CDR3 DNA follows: TGTGCCAGCACCGGACTAGCGGGGCGCGAGCAGTACTTC. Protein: CASTGLAGREQYF.